Following are 2 T cell receptor beta chains from one sample sequenced in a study of post-analysis software for immune sequencing data. Study-level findings and limits: In patients, about 5 TRBV segments were more frequent than in controls, with TRBV5-6, TRBV5-1 and TRBV20-1 among them.

Unique molecular identifiers tagged the TCR beta cDNA libraries. TCRdb reprocessed the PCR reads with MiXCR, giving one entry per CDR3 protein. In the table there are some 690,000 distinct CDR3 sequences, 25% to 30% of which are singletons. The antigens of these receptors remain unknown. Input material: blood. These receptors came from a girl aged 5-17 years with multiple sclerosis.

The rearrangement joins TRBV9 to TRBJ2-1, with D possibly being TRBD1 or TRBD2 (6 bases each). Germline V gives CDR1 SGDLS, CDR2 YYNGEE. This CDR3 contains 16 residues. V gave up 3 bases and J gave up 4 bases, with 17 bases separating them. CDR3 in amino acids: CASSARGGPPYNEQFF. CDR3 in DNA: TGTGCCAGCAGCGCAAGAGGGGGGCCGCCTTACAATGAGCAGTTCTTC.

The chain recombines TRBV2 with TRBJ1-2; TRBD1 agrees at 8 bases. With 11 bases clipped from V and 6 bases from J, the junction kept 17 bases outside the gene matches. CDR1 is SNHLY and CDR2 is FYNNEI in the germline V gene. The CDR3 length is 15 residues. The CDR3 DNA follows: TGTGCCCAGCATGTGCGGCAGGGGGCTGTTGATGGCTACACCTTC. Translation: CAQHVRQGAVDGYTF.